This T cell receptor (beta chain) was captured in a study of cytomegalovirus exposure and HLA in healthy donors. Study results and limitations: Among immune exposure information, only CMV serostatus was available.

Worth noting for this clone: Its specificity is unknown.

The CDR3 runs 12 residues. Germline V gives CDR1 SEHNR, CDR2 FQNEAQ (reference sequence). Trimming took off 6 bases at V and 6 bases at J, with 12 bases between the two ends. 13 Jbeta primers and 60 Vbeta primers were used for the PCR. Assay: immunoSEQ multiplex PCR; the TCRdb copy retains only in-frame clones and omits some. This sample's clone table lists around 76,000 clones. The chain has TRBV7-9 and TRBJ2-7; the D gene is possibly TRBD2 (6 bases). This TCR derives from a woman aged 60 to 75 in good health and CMV-seronegative. Input material: PBMCs. This CDR3 reads CASRGLPLEQYF. For the CDR3, the DNA is TGTGCCAGCAGGGGACTTCCTCTCGAGCAGTACTTC.